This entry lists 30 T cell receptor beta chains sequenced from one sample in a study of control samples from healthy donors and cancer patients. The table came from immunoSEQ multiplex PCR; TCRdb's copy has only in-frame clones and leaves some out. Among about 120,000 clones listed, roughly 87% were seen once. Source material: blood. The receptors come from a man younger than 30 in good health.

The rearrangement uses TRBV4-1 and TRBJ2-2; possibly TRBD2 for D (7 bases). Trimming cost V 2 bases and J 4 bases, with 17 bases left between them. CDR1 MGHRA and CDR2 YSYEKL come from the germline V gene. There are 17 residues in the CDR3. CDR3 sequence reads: CASSQSPGGPFTGELFF. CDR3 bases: TGCGCCAGCAGCCAATCCCCGGGGGGCCCATTCACCGGGGAGCTGTTTTTT.

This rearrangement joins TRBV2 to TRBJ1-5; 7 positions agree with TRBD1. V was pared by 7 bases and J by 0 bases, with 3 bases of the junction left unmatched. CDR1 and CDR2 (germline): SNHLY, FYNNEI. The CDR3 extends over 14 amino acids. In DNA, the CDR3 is TGTGCCAGCACTGACAGGGTTAGCAATCAGCCCCAGCATTTT. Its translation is CASTDRVSNQPQHF.

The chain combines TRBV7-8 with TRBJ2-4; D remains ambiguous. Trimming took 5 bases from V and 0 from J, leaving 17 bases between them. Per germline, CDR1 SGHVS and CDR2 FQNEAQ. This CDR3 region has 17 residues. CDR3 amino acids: CASSPLLSPIAKNIQYF. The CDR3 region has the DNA TGTGCCAGCAGCCCCCTCTTGAGCCCTATAGCCAAAAACATTCAGTACTTC.

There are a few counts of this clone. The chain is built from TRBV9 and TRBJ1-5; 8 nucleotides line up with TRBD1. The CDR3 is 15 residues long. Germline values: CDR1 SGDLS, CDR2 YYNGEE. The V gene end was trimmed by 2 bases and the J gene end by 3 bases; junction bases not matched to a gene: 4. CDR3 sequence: CASSVTGEDNQPQHF. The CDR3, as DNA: TGTGCCAGCAGCGTGACAGGGGAGGACAATCAGCCCCAGCATTTT.

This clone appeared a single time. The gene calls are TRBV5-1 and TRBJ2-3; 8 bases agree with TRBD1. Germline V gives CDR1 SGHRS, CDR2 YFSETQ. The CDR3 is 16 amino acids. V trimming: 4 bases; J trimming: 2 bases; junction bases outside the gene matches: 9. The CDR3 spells CASSPQGALNTDTQYF. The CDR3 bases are TGCGCCAGCAGCCCCCAGGGGGCCCTCAACACAGATACGCAGTATTTT.

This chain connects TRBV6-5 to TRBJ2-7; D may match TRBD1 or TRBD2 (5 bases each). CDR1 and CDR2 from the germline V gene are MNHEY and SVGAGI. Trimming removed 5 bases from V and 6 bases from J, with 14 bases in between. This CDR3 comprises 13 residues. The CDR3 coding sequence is TGTGCCAGCAGTACGGGACGGGTCCCCGAGCAGTACTTC. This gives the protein CASSTGRVPEQYF.

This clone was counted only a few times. The chain's CDR3 is CASSLSIGEQYF. Here the CDR3 DNA reads TGTGCCAGCAGCTTAAGTATCGGCGAGCAGTACTTC. The chain links TRBV7-9 to TRBJ2-7; D not certain. CDR3 length: 12 amino acids. CDR1 is SEHNR, CDR2 FQNEAQ, per germline (reference sequence). V lost 2 bases to trimming and J lost 6 bases, with 8 bases between them.

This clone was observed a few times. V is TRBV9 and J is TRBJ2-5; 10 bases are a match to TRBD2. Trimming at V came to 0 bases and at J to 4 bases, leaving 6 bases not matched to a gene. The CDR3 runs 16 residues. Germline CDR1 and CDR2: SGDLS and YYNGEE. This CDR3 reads CASSVAISGGGETQYF. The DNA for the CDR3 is TGTGCCAGCAGCGTAGCTATCAGCGGGGGGGGAGAGACCCAGTACTTC.

The CDR3 is CAWKDRLLSPLHF. In DNA, the CDR3 is TGTGCCTGGAAGGACCGATTGCTTTCACCCCTCCACTTT. The rearrangement links TRBV30 to TRBJ1-6; D not resolved. CDR3 length: 13 residues. Trimming took off 4 bases at V and 9 bases at J, with 13 bases between the two ends. CDR1 is GTSNPN, CDR2 SVGIG, per germline (reference sequence).

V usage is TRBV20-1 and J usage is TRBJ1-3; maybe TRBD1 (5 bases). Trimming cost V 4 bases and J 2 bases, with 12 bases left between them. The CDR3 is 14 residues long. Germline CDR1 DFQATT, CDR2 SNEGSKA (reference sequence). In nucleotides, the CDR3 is TGCAGTGCTATTGAGGGGACTGCTGGAAACACCATATATTTT. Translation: CSAIEGTAGNTIYF.

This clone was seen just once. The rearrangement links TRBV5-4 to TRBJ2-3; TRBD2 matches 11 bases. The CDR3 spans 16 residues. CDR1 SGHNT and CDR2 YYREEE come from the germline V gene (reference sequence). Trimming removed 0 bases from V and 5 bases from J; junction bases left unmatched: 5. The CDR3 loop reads CASSLVAGGPGDTQYF. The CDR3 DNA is TGTGCCAGCAGCTTGGTAGCGGGAGGGCCGGGAGATACGCAGTATTTT. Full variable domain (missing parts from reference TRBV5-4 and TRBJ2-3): ETGVTQSPTHLIKTRGQQVTLRCSSQSGHNTVSWYQQALGQGPQFIFQYYREEENGRGNFPPRFSGLQFPNYSSELNVNALELDDSALYLCASSLVAGGPGDTQYFGPGTRLTVL.

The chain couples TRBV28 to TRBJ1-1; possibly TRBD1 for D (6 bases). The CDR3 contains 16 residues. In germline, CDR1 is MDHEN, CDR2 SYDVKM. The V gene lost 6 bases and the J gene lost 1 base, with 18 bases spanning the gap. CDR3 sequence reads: CASSSTTPGQNTEAFF. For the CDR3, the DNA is TGTGCCAGCAGCTCTACTACACCGGGACAGAACACTGAAGCTTTCTTT.

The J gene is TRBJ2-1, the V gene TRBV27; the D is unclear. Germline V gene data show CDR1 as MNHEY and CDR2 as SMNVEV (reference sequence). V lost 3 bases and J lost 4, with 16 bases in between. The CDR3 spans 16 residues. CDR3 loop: CASSFSAATRYNEQFF. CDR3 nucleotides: TGTGCCAGCAGTTTCAGCGCGGCTACCAGATACAATGAGCAGTTCTTC.

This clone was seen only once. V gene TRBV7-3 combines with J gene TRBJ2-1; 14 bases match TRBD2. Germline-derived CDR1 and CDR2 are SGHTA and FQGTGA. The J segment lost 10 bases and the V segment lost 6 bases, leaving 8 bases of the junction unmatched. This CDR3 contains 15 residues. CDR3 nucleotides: TGTGCCAGCAGTTCGGGACTAGCGGGAGTCAGAGAGCAGTTCTTC. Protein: CASSSGLAGVREQFF.

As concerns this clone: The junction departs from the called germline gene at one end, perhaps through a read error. The DNA for the CDR3 is TGTGCCACTCTGCTAGCGGGAGGCTACAAGCAGTACTTC. Translated, it gives CATLLAGGYKQYF. This chain joins TRBV10-3 and TRBJ2-7; 11 bases fit TRBD2. The CDR3 runs to 13 residues. Germline-derived CDR1 and CDR2 are ENHRY and SYGVKD.

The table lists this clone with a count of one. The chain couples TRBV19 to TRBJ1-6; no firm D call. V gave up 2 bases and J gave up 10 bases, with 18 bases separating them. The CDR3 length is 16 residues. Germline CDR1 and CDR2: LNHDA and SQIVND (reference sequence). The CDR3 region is CASSIRDRMAGSPLHF. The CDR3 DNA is TGTGCCAGTAGTATAAGAGATAGAATGGCGGGGTCACCCCTCCACTTT.

The CDR3 DNA follows: TGTGCCAGCAGCCGGCGGCAACTCGACCAGCCCCAGCATTTT. This codes for CASSRRQLDQPQHF. The chain uses TRBV6-6 and TRBJ1-5; D is unclear. The CDR3 covers 14 residues. Germline loops: CDR1 MNHNY, CDR2 SVGAGI (reference sequence). V dropped 6 bases and J dropped 7 bases, with 16 bases sitting between them.

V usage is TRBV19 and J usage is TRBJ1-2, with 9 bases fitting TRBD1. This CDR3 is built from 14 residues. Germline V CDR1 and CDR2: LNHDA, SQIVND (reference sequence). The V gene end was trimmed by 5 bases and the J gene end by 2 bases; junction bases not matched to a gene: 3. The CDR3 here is CASSSDRGNYGYTF. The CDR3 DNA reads TGTGCCAGTAGTTCAGACAGGGGGAACTATGGCTACACCTTC.

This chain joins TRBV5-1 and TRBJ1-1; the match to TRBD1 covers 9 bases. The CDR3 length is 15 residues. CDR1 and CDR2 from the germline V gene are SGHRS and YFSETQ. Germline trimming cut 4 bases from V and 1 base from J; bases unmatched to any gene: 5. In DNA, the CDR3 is TGCGCCAGCAGCCGTACGGGACAGGGGAACACTGAAGCTTTCTTT. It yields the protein CASSRTGQGNTEAFF.

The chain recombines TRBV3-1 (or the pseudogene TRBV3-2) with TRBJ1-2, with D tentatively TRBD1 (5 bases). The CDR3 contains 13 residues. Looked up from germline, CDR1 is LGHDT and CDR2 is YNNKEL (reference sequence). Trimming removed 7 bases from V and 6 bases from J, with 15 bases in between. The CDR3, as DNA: TGTGCCAGCACCCACGGGGGGATAGATGGCTACACCTTC. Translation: CASTHGGIDGYTF.

The DNA of the CDR3 is TGCGCCAGCAGCTTGGAGGCGGGAGGCTTCTACGAGCAGTACTTC. Translated: CASSLEAGGFYEQYF. This chain links TRBV5-1 with TRBJ2-7, with 8 bases aligning to TRBD2. There are 15 residues in the CDR3. Looked up from germline, CDR1 is SGHRS and CDR2 is YFSETQ. V was pared by 0 bases and J by 3 bases, with 5 bases of the junction left unmatched.

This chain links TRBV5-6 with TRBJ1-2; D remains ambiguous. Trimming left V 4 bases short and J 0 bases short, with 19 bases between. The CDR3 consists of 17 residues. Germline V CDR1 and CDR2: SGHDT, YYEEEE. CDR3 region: CASSPGLRAGSNYGYTF. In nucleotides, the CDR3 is TGTGCCAGCAGCCCCGGCCTGAGGGCAGGATCTAACTATGGCTACACCTTC.

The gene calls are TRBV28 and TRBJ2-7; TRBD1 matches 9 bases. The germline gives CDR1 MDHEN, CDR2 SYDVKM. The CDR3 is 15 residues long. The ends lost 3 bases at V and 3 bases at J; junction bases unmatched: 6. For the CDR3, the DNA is TGTGCCAGCAGTTTCGAGGGACAGGGACTCTACGAGCAGTACTTC. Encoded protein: CASSFEGQGLYEQYF.

The CDR3 loop is CASSFFGANVLTF. CDR3 DNA sequence: TGTGCCAGCAGTTTTTTTGGGGCCAACGTCCTGACTTTC. V and J are TRBV28 and TRBJ2-6; D is undetermined. Germline V gives CDR1 MDHEN, CDR2 SYDVKM. The CDR3 has 13 residues. Trimming took off 3 bases at V and 3 bases at J, with 3 bases between the two ends.

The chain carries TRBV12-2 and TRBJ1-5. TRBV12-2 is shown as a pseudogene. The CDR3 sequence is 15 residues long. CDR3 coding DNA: TGTGCAAGTCGCTTCATCTGGGGGGCTGATCAGCCCCAGCATTTT. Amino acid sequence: CASRFIWGADQPQHF.

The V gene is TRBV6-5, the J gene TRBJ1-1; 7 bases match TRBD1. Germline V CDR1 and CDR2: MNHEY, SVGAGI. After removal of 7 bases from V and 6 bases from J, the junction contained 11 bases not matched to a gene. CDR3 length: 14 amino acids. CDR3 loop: CASKKDRTGSEAFF. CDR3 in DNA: TGTGCCAGCAAAAAGGACAGGACCGGCTCTGAAGCTTTCTTT.

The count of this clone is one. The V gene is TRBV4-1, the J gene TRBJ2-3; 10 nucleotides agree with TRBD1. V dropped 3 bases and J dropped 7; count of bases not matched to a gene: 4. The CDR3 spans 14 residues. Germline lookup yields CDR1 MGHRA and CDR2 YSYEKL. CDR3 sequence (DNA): TGCGCCAGCAGCCAGGGACAGGGGTGGAATACGCAGTATTTT. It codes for CASSQGQGWNTQYF.

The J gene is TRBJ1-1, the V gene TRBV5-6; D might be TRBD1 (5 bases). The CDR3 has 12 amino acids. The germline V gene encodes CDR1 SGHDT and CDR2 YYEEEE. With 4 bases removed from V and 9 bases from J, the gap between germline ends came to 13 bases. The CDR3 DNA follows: TGTGCCAGCAGCCTTGTGGGGGTTAAAGCTTTCTTT. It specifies CASSLVGVKAFF. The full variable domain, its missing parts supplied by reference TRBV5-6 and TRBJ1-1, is DAGVTQSPTHLIKTRGQQVTLRCSPKSGHDTVSWYQQALGQGPQFIFQYYEEEERQRGNFPDRFSGHQFPNYSSELNVNALLLGDSALYLCASSLVGVKAFFGQGTRLTVV.

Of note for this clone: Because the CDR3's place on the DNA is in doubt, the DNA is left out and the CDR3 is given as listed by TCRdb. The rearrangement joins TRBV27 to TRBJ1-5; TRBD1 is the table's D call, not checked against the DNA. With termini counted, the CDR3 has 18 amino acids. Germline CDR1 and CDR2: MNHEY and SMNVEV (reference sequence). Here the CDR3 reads CASSTSFQASIGNQPQHF.

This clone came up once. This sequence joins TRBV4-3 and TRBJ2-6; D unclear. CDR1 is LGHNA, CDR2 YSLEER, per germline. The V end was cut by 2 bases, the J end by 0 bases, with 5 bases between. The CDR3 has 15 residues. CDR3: CASSQINSGANVLTF. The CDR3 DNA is TGCGCCAGCAGCCAAATAAACTCTGGGGCCAACGTCCTGACTTTC.